This T cell receptor (beta chain) was identified in a study of T cells after yellow fever vaccination. TCRdb processed the 5' RACE reads anew with MiXCR; each CDR3 protein has one entry. The profile covers fewer than 100,000 distinct CDR3 sequences, with 7.5% to 10% appearing a single time and 16% taken by the ten largest. This clonotype was observed a handful of times. The length of the CDR3 is 13 residues. From germline, CDR1 is MNHEY and CDR2 SMNVEV (reference sequence). J was trimmed by 4 bases and V by 5 bases; bases with no gene match: 2. The chain joins TRBV27 to TRBJ1-1, with TRBD1 matching over 9 bases. The sequence was obtained from a man between 18 and 29 years old who received the YFV17D yellow fever vaccine. Sequencing used CD8+ T cells not binding an NS4B(214-222) dextramer, sorted from PBMCs, obtained around 15 days after the first yellow fever vaccination. DNA for the CDR3: TGTGCCAGCAGTCCACAGGGGGCCACTGAAGCTTTCTTT. Translation gives CASSPQGATEAFF.